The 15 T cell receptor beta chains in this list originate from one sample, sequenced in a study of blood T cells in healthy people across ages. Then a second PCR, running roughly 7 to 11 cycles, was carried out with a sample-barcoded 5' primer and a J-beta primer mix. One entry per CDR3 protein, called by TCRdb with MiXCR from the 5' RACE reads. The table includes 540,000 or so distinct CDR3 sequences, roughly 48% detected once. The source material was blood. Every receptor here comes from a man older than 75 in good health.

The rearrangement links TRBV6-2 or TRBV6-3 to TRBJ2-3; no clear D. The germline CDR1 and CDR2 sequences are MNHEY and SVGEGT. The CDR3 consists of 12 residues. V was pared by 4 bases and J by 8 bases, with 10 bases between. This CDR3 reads CASSSAAGTQYF. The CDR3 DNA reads TGTGCCAGCAGTTCCGCGGCAGGTACGCAGTATTTT.

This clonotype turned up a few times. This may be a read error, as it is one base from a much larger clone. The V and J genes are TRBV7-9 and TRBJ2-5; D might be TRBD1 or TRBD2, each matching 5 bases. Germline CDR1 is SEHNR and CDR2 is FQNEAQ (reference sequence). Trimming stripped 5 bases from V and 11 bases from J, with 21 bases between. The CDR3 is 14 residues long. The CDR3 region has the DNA TGTGCCAGCAGCCCTCGAGGGTCGGACAATGAGCAGTACTTC. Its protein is CASSPRGSDNEQYF.

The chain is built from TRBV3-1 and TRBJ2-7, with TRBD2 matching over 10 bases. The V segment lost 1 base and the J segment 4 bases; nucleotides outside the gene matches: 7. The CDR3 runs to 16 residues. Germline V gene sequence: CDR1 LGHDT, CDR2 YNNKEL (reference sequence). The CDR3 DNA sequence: TGTGCCAGCAGCCAAGCTCCGGGACTAGCGTCTTACGAGCAGTACTTC. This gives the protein CASSQAPGLASYEQYF.

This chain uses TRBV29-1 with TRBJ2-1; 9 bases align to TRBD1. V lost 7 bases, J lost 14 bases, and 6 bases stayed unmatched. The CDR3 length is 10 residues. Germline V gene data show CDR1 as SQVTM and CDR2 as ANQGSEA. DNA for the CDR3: TGCAGCGGTTACAGGGGGCGAAAGTTCTTC. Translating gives CSGYRGRKFF.

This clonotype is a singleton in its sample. The CDR3 DNA reads as TGTGCCAGCAGTTACACAGGAGGAGACACTGAAGCTTTCTTT. This translates into CASSYTGGDTEAFF. The V call is TRBV6-2 or TRBV6-3, the J call TRBJ1-1; maybe TRBD1 (5 bases). Germline-derived CDR1 and CDR2 are MNHEY and SVGEGT. V was shortened by 2 bases and J by 3 bases, with 10 bases between the two germline ends. The CDR3 loop spans 14 amino acids.

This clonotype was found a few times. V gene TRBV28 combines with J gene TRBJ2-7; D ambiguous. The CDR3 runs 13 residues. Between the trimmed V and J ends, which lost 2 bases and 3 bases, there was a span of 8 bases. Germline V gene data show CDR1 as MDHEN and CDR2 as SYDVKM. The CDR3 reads CASSLVSRYEQYF. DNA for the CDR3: TGTGCCAGCAGTTTAGTCAGCCGCTACGAGCAGTACTTC.

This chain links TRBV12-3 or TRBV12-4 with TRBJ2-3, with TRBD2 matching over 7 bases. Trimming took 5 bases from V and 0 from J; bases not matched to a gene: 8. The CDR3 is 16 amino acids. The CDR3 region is CASSPFLSGSTDTQYF. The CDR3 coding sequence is TGTGCCAGCAGTCCCTTCCTTAGCGGGAGCACAGATACGCAGTATTTT.

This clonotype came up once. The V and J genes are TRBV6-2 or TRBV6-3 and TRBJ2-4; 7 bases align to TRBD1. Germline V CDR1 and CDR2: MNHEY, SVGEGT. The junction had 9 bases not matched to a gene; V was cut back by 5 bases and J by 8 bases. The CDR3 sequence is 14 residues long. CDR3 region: CASSLRGCSDIQYF. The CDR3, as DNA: TGTGCCAGCAGTCTCAGGGGGTGCTCCGACATTCAGTACTTC.

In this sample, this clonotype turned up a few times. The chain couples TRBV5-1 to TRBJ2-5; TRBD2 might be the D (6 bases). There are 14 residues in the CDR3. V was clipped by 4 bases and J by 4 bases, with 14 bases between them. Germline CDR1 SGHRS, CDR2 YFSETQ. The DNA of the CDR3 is TGCGCCAGCAGCGCAGGACTAATCCGAGAGACCCAGTACTTC. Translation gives CASSAGLIRETQYF.

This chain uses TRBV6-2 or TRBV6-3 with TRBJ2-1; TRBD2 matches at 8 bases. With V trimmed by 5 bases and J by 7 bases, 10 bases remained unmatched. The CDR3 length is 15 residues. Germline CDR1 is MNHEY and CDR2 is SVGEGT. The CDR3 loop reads CASSPTGLVTNEQFF. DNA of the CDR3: TGTGCCAGCAGTCCTACGGGACTAGTGACAAATGAGCAGTTCTTC.

The CDR3 reads CASSLFRDTDTQYF. The CDR3 DNA sequence: TGTGCCAGCAGCTTGTTCAGGGATACAGATACGCAGTATTTT. The chain links TRBV5-5 to TRBJ2-3, with D possibly TRBD1 on 5 matching bases. The CDR3 extends over 14 amino acids. V was cut by 1 base and J by 3 bases, with 9 bases left in between. The germline V gene encodes CDR1 SGHKS and CDR2 YYEKEE (reference sequence). Full variable domain (missing parts from reference TRBV5-5 and TRBJ2-3): DAGVTQSPTHLIKTRGQQVTLRCSPISGHKSVSWYQQVLGQGPQFIFQYYEKEERGRGNFPDRFSARQFPNYSSELNVNALLLGDSALYLCASSLFRDTDTQYFGPGTRLTVL.

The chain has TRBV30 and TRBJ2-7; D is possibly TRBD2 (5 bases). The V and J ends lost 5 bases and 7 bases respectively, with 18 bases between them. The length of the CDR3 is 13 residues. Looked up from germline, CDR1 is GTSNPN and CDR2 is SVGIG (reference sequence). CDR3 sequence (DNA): TGTGCCTGGGTACACCGGGCCCGGAGGGAGCAGTACTTC. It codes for CAWVHRARREQYF.

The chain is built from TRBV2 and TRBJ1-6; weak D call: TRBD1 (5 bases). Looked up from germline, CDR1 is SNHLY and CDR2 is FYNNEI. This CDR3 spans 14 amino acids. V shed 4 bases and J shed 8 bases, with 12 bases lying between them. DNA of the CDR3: TGTGCCAGCAGTGTGCAGGGCGAAGATTCACCCCTCCACTTT. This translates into CASSVQGEDSPLHF.

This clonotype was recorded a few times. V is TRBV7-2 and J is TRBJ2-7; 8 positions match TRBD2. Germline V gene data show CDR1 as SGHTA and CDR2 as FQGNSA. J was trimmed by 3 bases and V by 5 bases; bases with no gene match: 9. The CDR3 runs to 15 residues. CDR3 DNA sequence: TGTGCCAGCAGCATCACCGGGACTAGGGACTACGAGCAGTACTTC. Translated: CASSITGTRDYEQYF.

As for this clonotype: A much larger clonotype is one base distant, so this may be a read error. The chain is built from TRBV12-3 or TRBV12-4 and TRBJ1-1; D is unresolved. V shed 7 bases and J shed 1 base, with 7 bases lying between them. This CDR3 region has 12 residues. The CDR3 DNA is TGTGCCAGCAACAGACAGAACACTGAAGCTTTCTTT. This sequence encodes CASNRQNTEAFF.